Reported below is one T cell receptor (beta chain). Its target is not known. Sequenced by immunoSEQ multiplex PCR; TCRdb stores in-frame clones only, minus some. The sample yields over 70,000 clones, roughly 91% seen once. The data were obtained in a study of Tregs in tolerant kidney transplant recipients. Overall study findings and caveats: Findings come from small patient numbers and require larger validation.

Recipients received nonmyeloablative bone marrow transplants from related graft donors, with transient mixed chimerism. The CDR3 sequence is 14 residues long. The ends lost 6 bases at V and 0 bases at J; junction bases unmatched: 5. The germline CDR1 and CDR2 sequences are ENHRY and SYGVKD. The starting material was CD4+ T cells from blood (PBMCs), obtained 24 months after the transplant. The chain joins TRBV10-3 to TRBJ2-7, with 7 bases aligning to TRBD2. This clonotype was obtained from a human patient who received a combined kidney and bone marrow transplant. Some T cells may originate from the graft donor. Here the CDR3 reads CAISFQRDSYEQYF. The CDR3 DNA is TGTGCCATCAGCTTCCAGCGGGACTCCTACGAGCAGTACTTC.